A single sample gave rise to the 18 T cell receptor beta chains below, sequenced in a study of blood T cells in healthy people across ages. Together with a sample-barcoded 5' primer, a J-beta primer mix was included in a second PCR lasting roughly 6 to 12 cycles. TCRdb analysed the 5' RACE reads with MiXCR anew, one entry per CDR3 protein. This table has 540,000 or so distinct CDR3 sequences, approximately 25% appearing once. The sequencing input was blood. The source of these receptors is a woman in her 70s in good health.

The chain links TRBV4-1 to TRBJ2-1; 16 nucleotides agree with TRBD2. V lost 3 bases, J lost 6 bases, and 14 bases stayed unmatched. Germline loops: CDR1 MGHRA, CDR2 YSYEKL. The CDR3 is 20 amino acids. The CDR3 is CASSQTPGLAGGPMLNEQFF. In DNA, the CDR3 is TGCGCCAGCAGCCAGACTCCGGGACTAGCGGGGGGGCCGATGCTCAATGAGCAGTTCTTC.

J is TRBJ2-4 and V is TRBV6-5, with TRBD1 as a possible D gene (6 bases). V was pared by 4 bases and J by 0 bases, with 13 bases between. Germline CDR1 MNHEY, CDR2 SVGAGI. CDR3 length: 16 amino acids. In nucleotides, the CDR3 is TGTGCCAGCAGTTCGACAGGCCATCTAGCCAAAAACATTCAGTACTTC. Amino acids: CASSSTGHLAKNIQYF.

This sequence joins TRBV7-2 and TRBJ2-5, with D perhaps being TRBD1 or TRBD2 (5 bases each). The DNA end is more similar to TRBJ2-7, so the J call may be wrong. This CDR3 region has 14 residues. From germline, CDR1 is SGHTA and CDR2 FQGNSA. In nucleotides, the CDR3 is TGTGCCAGCAGCTTAGGGGGGATAGCTCGCGAGCAGTACTTC. Translated: CASSLGGIAREQYF.

In this sample, this clonotype turned up a few times. The junction departs from germline at one end; a sequencing error may be responsible. In DNA form, the CDR3 reads TGTGCCAGCAGCTTAGCGCGGACCTCTACTCAGGTCTTC. Protein: CASSLARTSTQVF. This sequence joins TRBV7-8 and TRBJ2-7; unclear D gene. The CDR3 loop spans 13 amino acids. Germline CDR1 and CDR2: SGHVS and FQNEAQ.

This clonotype was seen only a few times. V and J are TRBV24-1 and TRBJ2-7; TRBD1 might be the D (8 bases). Germline lookup yields CDR1 KGHDR and CDR2 SFDVKD. Trimming cost V 7 bases and J 6 bases, with 12 bases left between them. This CDR3 is 12 amino acids long. The DNA for the CDR3 is TGTGCCACCAGGGACAGGGAGGGCGAGCAGTACTTC. Residues: CATRDREGEQYF.

The chain carries TRBV12-3 or TRBV12-4 and TRBJ1-6, with 10 bases matching TRBD1. Trimming took 6 bases from V and 6 from J; bases not matched to a gene: 5. The CDR3 has 15 amino acids. For the CDR3, the DNA is TGTGCCAGCAGGAACGACAGGGGGCTTAATTCACCCCTCCACTTT. Encoded protein: CASRNDRGLNSPLHF.

This clonotype was seen more than once but under ten times. CDR3 in amino acids: CASSPATGPNEKLFF. CDR3 DNA: TGCGCCAGCAGCCCCGCGACAGGGCCTAATGAAAAACTGTTTTTT. The J gene is TRBJ1-4, the V gene TRBV4-1; 7 bases line up with TRBD1. The CDR3 has 15 residues. Per germline, CDR1 MGHRA and CDR2 YSYEKL. Unmatched junction bases numbered 5, after V lost 4 bases and J lost 3 bases.

This clonotype showed up just a few times. V usage is TRBV9 and J usage is TRBJ2-3; D may match TRBD1 or TRBD2 (6 bases each). This CDR3 comprises 14 residues. Germline V gene data show CDR1 as SGDLS and CDR2 as YYNGEE. With 4 bases removed from V and 7 bases from J, the gap between germline ends came to 16 bases. In DNA, the CDR3 is TGTGCCAGCAGCCCTCAAGGGGGGATGCATACGCAGTATTTT. Encoded protein: CASSPQGGMHTQYF.

The chain combines TRBV7-7 with TRBJ1-2; TRBD1 agrees at 7 bases. V was clipped by 8 bases and J by 2 bases; unmatched bases: 2. CDR3 size: 12 residues. Germline CDR1 and CDR2: SSHAT and FNYEAQ (reference sequence). CDR3 amino acids: CASVGQNYGYTF. CDR3 sequence (DNA): TGTGCCAGCGTGGGACAGAACTATGGCTACACCTTC.

The gene calls are TRBV10-2 and TRBJ2-5; TRBD2 might be the D (6 bases). There are 15 residues in the CDR3. V was cut by 1 base and J by 5 bases, with 14 bases left in between. Germline assignment: CDR1 WSHSY and CDR2 SAAADI. The CDR3 here is CASSEFGEAPETQYF. The CDR3 DNA is TGCGCCAGCAGTGAGTTTGGGGAGGCACCCGAGACCCAGTACTTC.

The genes are TRBV29-1 and TRBJ2-3; TRBD2 matches 9 bases. This CDR3 has 14 amino acids. Trimming took 6 bases from V and 2 from J; bases not matched to a gene: 6. Germline loops: CDR1 SQVTM, CDR2 ANQGSEA. This CDR3 is CSVQLAGSTDTQYF. The CDR3 DNA reads TGCAGCGTGCAACTAGCGGGTTCCACAGATACGCAGTATTTT.

The chain uses TRBV20-1 and TRBJ2-3; 7 bases line up with TRBD1. The CDR3 is 13 amino acids. Germline V gene lookup returns CDR1 DFQATT and CDR2 SNEGSKA (reference sequence). V gave up 6 bases and J gave up 0 bases; unmatched junction bases: 3. The CDR3 bases are TGCAGTGCCTTGGACAGGAGCACAGATACGCAGTATTTT. This translates into CSALDRSTDTQYF.

The chain combines TRBV20-1 with TRBJ2-1, with 7 bases aligning to TRBD2. The V gene's germline CDR1 is DFQATT and CDR2 SNEGSKA (reference sequence). Trimming removed 6 bases from V and 7 bases from J; junction bases left unmatched: 15. This CDR3 comprises 15 residues. The DNA of the CDR3 is TGCAGTGCGGCGGGGCGGGCTAGCGGACTAAATGAGCAGTTCTTC. It yields the protein CSAAGRASGLNEQFF.

This clonotype was observed a handful of times. The rearrangement joins TRBV6-6 to TRBJ1-1, with D unresolved. Germline V gives CDR1 MNHNY, CDR2 SVGAGI (reference sequence). V was pared by 4 bases and J by 6 bases, with 12 bases between. This CDR3 region has 13 residues. CDR3 nucleotides: TGTGCCAGCAGTTCGCTTAAAGGCTCTGAAGCTTTCTTT. It yields the protein CASSSLKGSEAFF.

This clonotype was found a few times. This sequence joins TRBV6-5 and TRBJ2-3, with 7 bases lining up with TRBD2. The CDR3 is 18 residues long. The V gene's germline CDR1 is MNHEY and CDR2 SVGAGI. J was trimmed by 6 bases and V by 5 bases; bases with no gene match: 20. CDR3 coding DNA: TGTGCCAGCAGTAACGAGCCCCCTACTAGCGATACCACGGATACGCAGTATTTT. Its protein product is CASSNEPPTSDTTDTQYF.

This clonotype was counted at least ten times. The DNA for the CDR3 is TGTGCCACCTCACCCAGGGGATGGGGCACAGATACGCAGTATTTT. This translates into CATSPRGWGTDTQYF. The chain combines TRBV6-2 or TRBV6-3 with TRBJ2-3, with D perhaps TRBD1 (6 bases). Trimming took 10 bases from V and 1 from J, leaving 18 bases between them. This CDR3 has 15 amino acids. Germline assignment: CDR1 MNHEY and CDR2 SVGEGT.

With regard to this clonotype: One junction end does not reproduce the germline sequence, and a read error may be involved. The chain recombines TRBV7-6 with TRBJ2-3, with TRBD1 as a possible D gene (6 bases). The CDR3 loop spans 15 amino acids. Germline V lookup: CDR1 SGHVS, CDR2 FNYEAQ. The CDR3 coding sequence is TGTGCCAGCAGCTTAGAGGCACAGGGCACAGACACGCAGTATTTT. Translating gives CASSLEAQGTDTQYF. The full variable domain, rest sourced from reference TRBV7-6 and TRBJ2-3, is GAGVSQSPRYKVTKRGQDVALRCDPISGHVSLYWYRQALGQGPEFLTYFNYEAQQDKSGLPNDRFSAERPEGSISTLTIQRTEQRDSAMYRCASSLEAQGTDTQYFGPGTRLTVL.

The CDR3 DNA is TGTGCCAGCAGCTTAGGGAGAATTGGGACCCAGTACTTC. It specifies CASSLGRIGTQYF. The V and J genes are TRBV11-1 and TRBJ2-1; D is uncertain. TRBJ2-5 matches the DNA end more closely, so the J call is doubtful. Looked up from germline, CDR1 is SGHAT and CDR2 is FQDESV (reference sequence). This CDR3 has 13 amino acids.